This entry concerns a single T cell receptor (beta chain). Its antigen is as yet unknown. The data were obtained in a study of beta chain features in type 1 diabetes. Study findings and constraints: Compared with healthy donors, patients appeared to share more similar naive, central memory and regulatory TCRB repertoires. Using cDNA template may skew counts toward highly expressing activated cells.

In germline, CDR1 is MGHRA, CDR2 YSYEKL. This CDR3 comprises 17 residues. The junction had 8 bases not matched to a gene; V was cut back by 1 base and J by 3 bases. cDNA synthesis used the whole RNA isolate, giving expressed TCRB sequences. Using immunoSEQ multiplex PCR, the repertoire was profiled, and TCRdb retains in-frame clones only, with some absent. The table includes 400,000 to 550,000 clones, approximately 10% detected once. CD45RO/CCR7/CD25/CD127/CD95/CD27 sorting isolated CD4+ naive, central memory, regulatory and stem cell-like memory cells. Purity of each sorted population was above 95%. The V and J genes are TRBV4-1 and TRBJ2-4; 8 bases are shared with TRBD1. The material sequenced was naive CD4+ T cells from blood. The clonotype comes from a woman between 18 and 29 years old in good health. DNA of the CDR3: TGCGCCAGCAGCCAAGTCAGGGGGCAGGGTGGCAAAAACATTCAGTACTTC. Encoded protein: CASSQVRGQGGKNIQYF.